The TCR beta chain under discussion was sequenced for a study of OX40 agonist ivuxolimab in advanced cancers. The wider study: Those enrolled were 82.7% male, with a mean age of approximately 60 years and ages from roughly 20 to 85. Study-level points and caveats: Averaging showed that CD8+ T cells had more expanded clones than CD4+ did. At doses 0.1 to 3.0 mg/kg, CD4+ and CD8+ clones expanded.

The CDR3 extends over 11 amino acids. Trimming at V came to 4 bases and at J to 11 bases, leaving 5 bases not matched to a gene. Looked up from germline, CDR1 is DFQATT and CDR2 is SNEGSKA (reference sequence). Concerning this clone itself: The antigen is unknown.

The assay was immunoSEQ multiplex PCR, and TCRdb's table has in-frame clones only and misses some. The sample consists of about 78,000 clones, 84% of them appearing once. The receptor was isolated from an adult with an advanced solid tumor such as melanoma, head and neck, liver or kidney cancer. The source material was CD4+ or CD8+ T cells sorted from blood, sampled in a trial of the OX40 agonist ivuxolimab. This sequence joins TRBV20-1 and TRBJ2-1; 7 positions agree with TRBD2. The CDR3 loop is CSATREGKQFF. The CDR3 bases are TGCAGTGCTACTAGGGAGGGTAAGCAGTTCTTC.